These 31 T cell receptor beta chains came from one sample sequenced in a study of T cell responses to AZD1222 COVID-19 vaccine (dated by TCRdb to the early 2020s). The time point label for this specimen denotes: baseline before first vaccination. Library preparation was by the immunoSEQ multiplex PCR assay. This is the immuneACCESS table as TCRdb keeps it, with only in-frame sequences that have V and J called. A part of the clones is gone; compared with another copy, unresolved V genes explain less than half, and the rest is unexplained. For this sample the table gives 130,000 to 150,000 clones, of which around 90% were detected only once. The ten largest clonotypes hold just over 5.5% of the sample. Sequenced here: peripheral blood, sampled on day 0 of AZD1222 vaccination. These receptors were collected from an adult in good health.

The V call is TRBV28, the J call TRBJ1-6; TRBD1 matches at 9 bases. Trimming at V came to 4 bases and at J to 7 bases, leaving 8 bases not matched to a gene. Germline V gene sequence: CDR1 MDHEN, CDR2 SYDVKM. This CDR3 contains 16 residues. The CDR3 loop reads CASSSVTGGYNSPLHF. The CDR3 region has the DNA TGTGCCAGCAGTTCGGTGACAGGGGGATACAATTCACCCCTCCACTTT. Together with reference TRBV28 and TRBJ1-6, the CDR3 gives the full variable domain: DVKVTQSSRYLVKRTGEKVFLECVQDMDHENMFWYRQDPGLGLRLIYFSYDVKMKEKGDIPEGYSVSREKKERFSLILESASTNQTSMYLCASSSVTGGYNSPLHFGNGTRLTVT.

V and J are TRBV4-2 and TRBJ2-1; 15 nucleotides agree with TRBD2. This CDR3 is 18 amino acids long. Trimming at V came to 3 bases and at J to 8 bases, leaving 11 bases not matched to a gene. Germline-derived CDR1 and CDR2 are LGHNA and YNFKEQ. Here the CDR3 reads CASSQTGLAGGGVDEQFF. CDR3 DNA: TGTGCCAGCAGCCAGACAGGACTAGCGGGAGGGGGGGTCGATGAGCAGTTCTTC.

The chain recombines TRBV12-5 with TRBJ1-2; 7 bases fit TRBD1. Germline CDR1 LGHNT, CDR2 FRNRAP. Trimming removed 6 bases from V and 4 bases from J; junction bases left unmatched: 14. CDR3 length: 16 residues. CDR3 sequence reads: CASGRNPGGPGYGYTF. In DNA form, the CDR3 reads TGTGCTAGTGGCCGAAACCCAGGGGGACCCGGCTATGGCTACACCTTC.

CDR3 nucleotide sequence: TGTGCCAGCAGTTTTATGGACAGGCGGAACTATGGCTACACCTTC. Its translation: CASSFMDRRNYGYTF. The chain carries TRBV28 and TRBJ1-2; 7 bases fit TRBD1. The V and J ends lost 3 bases and 2 bases, in that order; junction bases with no gene match: 6. The CDR3 has 15 residues. CDR1 MDHEN and CDR2 SYDVKM come from the germline V gene.

This chain joins TRBV28 and TRBJ1-4; D may be TRBD1 (6 bases). The V end was cut by 5 bases, the J end by 8 bases, with 21 bases between. The CDR3 loop spans 16 amino acids. Germline assignment: CDR1 MDHEN and CDR2 SYDVKM. The CDR3 region is CASSPYTGTGNEKLFF. For the CDR3, the DNA is TGTGCCAGCAGTCCATATACAGGGACGGGGAACGAAAAACTGTTTTTT.

The gene calls are TRBV19 and TRBJ2-7; D tentatively reads TRBD1 or TRBD2 (5 bases each). Germline CDR1 is LNHDA and CDR2 is SQIVND (reference sequence). This CDR3 is built from 13 residues. V shed 8 bases and J shed 2 bases, with 13 bases lying between them. Here the CDR3 DNA reads TGTGCCAGTGGACCCCCGGGGCCCTACGAGCAGTACTTC. Protein: CASGPPGPYEQYF.

This clone showed up just a few times. The chain links TRBV7-2 to TRBJ1-1; D is ambiguous. Trimming cost V 3 bases and J 2 bases, with 16 bases left between them. This CDR3 comprises 16 residues. Germline V CDR1 and CDR2: SGHTA, FQGNSA. CDR3: CASSLGAGRVNTEAFF. The CDR3 DNA is TGTGCCAGCAGCTTGGGCGCAGGACGAGTCAACACTGAAGCTTTCTTT.

The V and J genes are TRBV4-1 and TRBJ1-6; D unclear. CDR3 length equals 13 residues. The V gene's germline CDR1 is MGHRA and CDR2 YSYEKL. The V gene lost 4 bases and the J gene lost 6 bases, with 7 bases spanning the gap. The CDR3 protein is CASSPRINSPLHF. The CDR3 DNA follows: TGCGCCAGCAGCCCACGGATTAATTCACCCCTCCACTTT.

This sequence joins TRBV7-7 and TRBJ2-7, with D unresolved. V gave up 2 bases and J gave up 7 bases, with 12 bases separating them. The CDR3 runs 13 residues. CDR1 and CDR2 (germline): SSHAT, FNYEAQ (reference sequence). In DNA, the CDR3 is TGTGCCAGCAGCTTAAAGTTACGAGGAGAGCAGTACTTC. It encodes CASSLKLRGEQYF.

The rearrangement links TRBV11-3 to TRBJ2-1, with no clear D. Between the trimmed V and J ends, which lost 3 bases and 5 bases, there was a span of 2 bases. The CDR3 runs to 11 residues. CDR1 is SGHNT and CDR2 is YENEEA in the germline V gene. CDR3 bases: TGTGCCAGCAGCTTCGACAATGAGCAGTTCTTC. Its translation: CASSFDNEQFF.

This clone has only one observation. A much larger clone is a single base away; this may be a read error. The chain is built from TRBV7-2 and TRBJ2-7, with D uncertain. CDR3 length: 11 amino acids. Trimming removed 6 bases from V and 0 bases from J, with 3 bases in between. Germline V gene data show CDR1 as SGHTA and CDR2 as FQGNSA. The DNA for the CDR3 is TGTGCCAGCAGTCCCTCCTACGAGCAGTACTTC. Amino acid sequence: CASSPSYEQYF.

V gene TRBV14 combines with J gene TRBJ1-6; D might be TRBD1 (5 bases). The germline V and J ends were trimmed by 1 base and 10 bases, with 14 bases remaining between them. Germline CDR1 is SGHDN and CDR2 is FVKESK. The CDR3 is 15 residues long. This chain's CDR3 is CASSQALGGESPLHF. The CDR3 DNA reads TGTGCCAGCAGCCAAGCCTTGGGGGGGGAATCACCCCTCCACTTT.

This clone showed up just once. The chain couples TRBV7-9 to TRBJ1-5; D gene unclear. CDR1 and CDR2 (germline): SEHNR, FQNEAQ (reference sequence). V shed 2 bases and J shed 1 base, with 12 bases lying between them. The CDR3 is 16 amino acids. The CDR3 is CASSLPRTESNQPQHF. The DNA for the CDR3 is TGTGCCAGCAGCTTACCTCGGACCGAAAGCAATCAGCCCCAGCATTTT.

This clone was seen a single time. J is TRBJ2-1 and V is TRBV30; 10 bases align to TRBD2. In germline, CDR1 is GTSNPN, CDR2 SVGIG (reference sequence). The CDR3 is made up of 15 amino acids. V shed 2 bases and J 7 bases; nucleotides not matched to a gene: 8. CDR3 DNA sequence: TGTGCCTGGAGTACCCTAGCGGGAGTTACAAATGAGCAGTTCTTC. It translates to CAWSTLAGVTNEQFF.

This clone showed up just once. The chain links TRBV12-5 to TRBJ1-1, with 8 bases identical to TRBD1. The CDR3 is 14 residues long. Unmatched junction bases numbered 7, after V lost 5 bases and J lost 5 bases. The germline V gene has CDR1 LGHNT and CDR2 FRNRAP. The chain's CDR3 is CASGHTGGGTEAFF. The CDR3 DNA is TGTGCTAGTGGTCATACAGGGGGTGGTACTGAAGCTTTCTTT.

With respect to this clone: Sequence at one end of the junction differs from germline and may be a read error. In the same sample, other DNA sequences code for this CDR3. The chain links TRBV11-1 to TRBJ2-3; D ambiguous. The CDR3 spans 14 residues. Germline CDR1 reads SGHAT; CDR2 reads FQDESV (reference sequence). The CDR3 region has the DNA TGTGCCAGCAGCCCGATGGCCACTGCAGATACACAGTATTTT. Protein sequence: CASSPMATADTQYF.

The chain uses TRBV11-3 and TRBJ2-5, with D unclear. The CDR3 sequence is 12 residues long. The V end was cut by 1 base, the J end by 6 bases, with 6 bases between. CDR1 is SGHNT and CDR2 is YENEEA in the germline V gene. The CDR3 region has the DNA TGTGCCAGCAGCTTAGTCCCACAGACCCAGTACTTC. The encoded protein is CASSLVPQTQYF.

The chain employs TRBV28 and TRBJ1-4, with 10 bases lining up with TRBD1. This CDR3 has 14 amino acids. Trimming removed 6 bases from V and 7 bases from J; junction bases left unmatched: 5. The germline CDR1 and CDR2 sequences are MDHEN and SYDVKM. The CDR3 protein is CASRDRGRGEKLFF. The CDR3 coding sequence is TGTGCCAGCAGAGACAGGGGGCGCGGTGAAAAACTGTTTTTT.

CDR3 protein: CASYGGPYEQYF. In DNA, the CDR3 is TGTGCCAGCTACGGGGGCCCCTACGAGCAGTACTTC. This chain connects TRBV2 to TRBJ2-7; D tentatively fits TRBD1 or TRBD2 (6 bases each). The germline CDR1 and CDR2 sequences are SNHLY and FYNNEI. The CDR3 sequence is 12 residues long. Trimming shortened V by 8 bases and J by 2 bases, and 10 bases separated the two germline ends.

The chain carries TRBV12-3 or TRBV12-4 and TRBJ2-7; the match to TRBD2 covers 7 bases. The V segment lost 3 bases and the J segment 3 bases; nucleotides outside the gene matches: 2. The CDR3 covers 13 residues. In DNA, the CDR3 is TGTGCCAGCAGTTTGGCTAGCGGCTACGAGCAGTACTTC. Protein product: CASSLASGYEQYF.

The rearrangement uses TRBV15 and TRBJ2-7; weak D call: TRBD2 (6 bases). V was trimmed by 1 base and J by 2 bases, leaving 12 bases between them. Per germline, CDR1 LNHNV and CDR2 YYDKDF (reference sequence). This CDR3 is built from 15 residues. CDR3 DNA sequence: TGTGCCACCAGCAGAGTGTACGGAGGGGCCTACGAGCAGTACTTC. As protein: CATSRVYGGAYEQYF.

The V gene is TRBV7-9, the J gene TRBJ1-1, with D maybe TRBD1 (5 bases). Germline V gene sequence: CDR1 SEHNR, CDR2 FQNEAQ (reference sequence). This CDR3 region has 16 residues. The ends were cut back, 4 bases at V and 4 bases at J, with 19 bases in the middle. This CDR3 is CASSSLGQGEGTEAFF. DNA for the CDR3: TGTGCCAGCAGCTCGTTAGGGCAGGGTGAAGGCACTGAAGCTTTCTTT.

The J gene is TRBJ2-5, the V gene TRBV6-2 or TRBV6-3, with TRBD1 matching 7 bases. The CDR3 totals 16 residues. With 4 bases clipped from V and 3 bases from J, the junction kept 11 bases outside the gene matches. Germline V gene sequence: CDR1 MNHEY, CDR2 SVGEGT. In DNA form, the CDR3 reads TGTGCCAGCAGTTTGCGGCTTGGAGACAGGGAAGAGACCCAGTACTTC. It translates to CASSLRLGDREETQYF.

The chain links TRBV18 to TRBJ2-3; D is undetermined. V gave up 5 bases and J gave up 0 bases, with 6 bases separating them. In germline, CDR1 is KGHSH, CDR2 LQKENI. This CDR3 is built from 13 residues. The CDR3 region has the DNA TGTGCCAGCTCAACCCCTAGCACAGATACGCAGTATTTT. Translation gives CASSTPSTDTQYF.

The chain has TRBV9 and TRBJ1-4, with 9 positions matching TRBD1. Germline CDR1 is SGDLS and CDR2 is YYNGEE. CDR3 length equals 15 residues. V lost 4 bases to trimming and J lost 8 bases; unmatched junction nucleotides: 9. CDR3 residues: CASSLGDRAAEKLFF. As DNA, the CDR3 is TGTGCCAGCAGCCTAGGGGACAGGGCGGCGGAAAAACTGTTTTTT.

The chain couples TRBV7-9 to TRBJ2-2; a possible D gene is TRBD1 (6 bases). CDR3 length equals 15 residues. Between the trimmed V and J ends, which lost 3 bases and 2 bases, there was a span of 10 bases. CDR1 is SEHNR, CDR2 FQNEAQ, per germline (reference sequence). In DNA form, the CDR3 reads TGTGCCAGCAGCTTGGCAGGGACAAACACCGGGGAGCTGTTTTTT. It specifies CASSLAGTNTGELFF.

The chain joins TRBV19 to TRBJ1-3; D perhaps matches TRBD1 (6 bases). CDR3 length: 14 residues. From germline, CDR1 is LNHDA and CDR2 SQIVND (reference sequence). V shed 5 bases and J shed 4 bases, with 12 bases lying between them. Here the CDR3 DNA reads TGTGCCAGTAGTCACGGACAGAGCGGAAACACCATATATTTT. Translating it yields CASSHGQSGNTIYF.

CDR3 nucleotides: TGCGCCAGCAGCCAAGAAGGGACAGTAGCCGAAAAACTGTTTTTT. Protein product: CASSQEGTVAEKLFF. This rearrangement joins TRBV4-3 to TRBJ1-4; TRBD1 agrees at 7 bases. The J segment lost 8 bases and the V segment lost 0 bases, leaving 6 bases of the junction unmatched. The germline gives CDR1 LGHNA, CDR2 YSLEER. CDR3 length equals 15 residues.

The chain combines TRBV4-3 with TRBJ2-3; unclear D gene. Germline-derived CDR1 and CDR2 are LGHNA and YSLEER. V lost 0 bases and J lost 5, with 9 bases in between. This CDR3 has 14 residues. The CDR3 sequence: CASSQELWEDTQYF. In DNA form, the CDR3 reads TGCGCCAGCAGCCAAGAGCTATGGGAAGATACGCAGTATTTT.

The rearrangement joins TRBV5-1 to TRBJ2-5, with 8 bases lining up with TRBD2. The CDR3 covers 20 residues. Trimming at V came to 0 bases and at J to 5 bases, leaving 21 bases not matched to a gene. CDR1 and CDR2 from the germline V gene are SGHRS and YFSETQ. The CDR3 nucleotides are TGCGCCAGCAGCTTGGAACGCGGGGGGCATGGAGCGGGCACGTCGGAGACCCAGTACTTC. Encoded protein: CASSLERGGHGAGTSETQYF.

The chain links TRBV6-5 to TRBJ1-1, with TRBD1 matching 9 bases. Germline assignment: CDR1 MNHEY and CDR2 SVGAGI. This CDR3 is 15 amino acids long. V shed 4 bases and J 0 bases; nucleotides not matched to a gene: 3. CDR3 in amino acids: CASSSTGGMNTEAFF. CDR3 in DNA: TGTGCCAGCAGTTCCACAGGGGGCATGAACACTGAAGCTTTCTTT.